Each of the 24 T cell receptor beta chains below was sequenced from the same sample in a study of blood T cell repertoires in COVID-19. Using immunoSEQ multiplex PCR, the repertoire was profiled, and TCRdb retains in-frame clones only, with some absent. The table lists roughly 350,000 clones, more than 75% of them singletons, with about 6% in the top ten. Specimen: peripheral blood. The source of these receptors is a woman in her forties or fifties with COVID-19, enrolled during active disease.

The chain has TRBV18 and TRBJ2-2, with a tentative D call TRBD2 (6 bases). Germline V lookup: CDR1 KGHSH, CDR2 LQKENI. With 1 base removed from V and 0 bases from J, the gap between germline ends came to 9 bases. This CDR3 has 16 residues. The CDR3 region is CASSPRRDTNTGELFF. The CDR3 nucleotides are TGTGCCAGCTCACCACGGCGGGATACGAACACCGGGGAGCTGTTTTTT.

A word on this clone: This same CDR3 is encoded by further DNA sequences in the sample. The rearrangement joins TRBV19 to TRBJ2-1, with a possible D match to TRBD2 (5 bases). V was pared by 1 base and J by 4 bases, with 11 bases between. The CDR3 is made up of 15 amino acids. Germline V gene lookup returns CDR1 LNHDA and CDR2 SQIVND (reference sequence). CDR3 residues: CASSIVSGPYNEQFF. CDR3 nucleotides: TGTGCCAGTAGTATAGTAAGCGGCCCGTACAATGAGCAGTTCTTC. Full variable domain (remainder filled in from reference TRBV19 and TRBJ2-1): DGGITQSPKYLFRKEGQNVTLSCEQNLNHDAMYWYRQDPGQGLRLIYYSQIVNDFQKGDIAEGYSVSREKKESFPLTVTSAQKNPTAFYLCASSIVSGPYNEQFFGPGTRLTVL.

This clone has only one observation. V is TRBV6-6 and J is TRBJ2-7, with TRBD1 matching over 10 bases. Losses at the gene ends were 0 bases for V and 0 bases for J; bases not matched to a gene: 2. CDR1 and CDR2 from the germline V gene are MNHNY and SVGAGI (reference sequence). The CDR3 totals 16 residues. CDR3 in amino acids: CASSYSGQGGSYEQYF. For the CDR3, the DNA is TGTGCCAGCAGTTACTCAGGACAGGGGGGCTCCTACGAGCAGTACTTC.

The chain links TRBV15 to TRBJ2-3, with TRBD2 matching 8 bases. Germline CDR1 is LNHNV and CDR2 is YYDKDF (reference sequence). Unmatched junction bases numbered 4, after V lost 0 bases and J lost 5 bases. CDR3 size: 15 residues. The chain's CDR3 is CATSREGLAGDTQYF. The CDR3 DNA reads TGTGCCACCAGCAGAGAAGGGCTAGCGGGAGATACGCAGTATTTT. The variable domain in full, completed from reference TRBV15 and TRBJ2-3, reads DAMVIQNPRYQVTQFGKPVTLSCSQTLNHNVMYWYQQKSSQAPKLLFHYYDKDFNNEADTPDNFQSRRPNTSFCFLDIRSPGLGDTAMYLCATSREGLAGDTQYFGPGTRLTVL.

The chain recombines TRBV7-6 with TRBJ2-7; TRBD2 matches at 12 bases. This CDR3 has 15 amino acids. The ends lost 2 bases at V and 7 bases at J; junction bases unmatched: 6. CDR1 and CDR2 (germline): SGHVS, FNYEAQ. The DNA of the CDR3 is TGTGCCAGCAGCTTACGGACTAGCGGGAATCTGGAGCAGTACTTC. It specifies CASSLRTSGNLEQYF.

This chain's CDR3 is CACNRGPTSNYGYTF. The CDR3, as DNA: TGTGCCTGTAACAGGGGCCCCACTTCTAACTATGGCTACACCTTC. The V gene is TRBV30, the J gene TRBJ1-2; 7 bases match TRBD1. The CDR3 is made up of 15 amino acids. V was clipped by 6 bases and J by 0 bases; unmatched bases: 10. The germline gives CDR1 GTSNPN, CDR2 SVGIG (reference sequence).

The J gene is TRBJ1-4, the V gene TRBV6-5, with a possible D match to TRBD1 (6 bases). This CDR3 contains 15 residues. Trimming removed 5 bases from V and 0 bases from J, with 10 bases in between. CDR1 is MNHEY and CDR2 is SVGAGI in the germline V gene. DNA for the CDR3: TGTGCCAGCAGTACTACAGGGACAACTAATGAAAAACTGTTTTTT. Protein: CASSTTGTTNEKLFF.

V gene TRBV24-1 combines with J gene TRBJ2-1; tentative D call: TRBD2 (5 bases). Germline V gene sequence: CDR1 KGHDR, CDR2 SFDVKD. V dropped 5 bases and J dropped 0 bases, with 19 bases sitting between them. The CDR3 length is 18 residues. CDR3 nucleotides: TGTGCCACCAGTGGCCTCCGGGGAACCCCTAGCTCCTACAATGAGCAGTTCTTC. It translates to CATSGLRGTPSSYNEQFF.

V is TRBV7-8 and J is TRBJ2-2; no clear D gene. The CDR3 has 12 residues. V was shortened by 3 bases and J by 5 bases, with 4 bases between the two germline ends. CDR1 and CDR2 from the germline V gene are SGHVS and FQNEAQ. CDR3 in DNA: TGTGCCAGCAGCTTTTATACCGGGGAGCTGTTTTTT. It codes for CASSFYTGELFF.

This chain joins TRBV9 and TRBJ1-4; 8 positions agree with TRBD1. Unmatched junction bases numbered 7, after V lost 0 bases and J lost 6 bases. The CDR3 extends over 16 amino acids. CDR1 is SGDLS, CDR2 YYNGEE, per germline. The CDR3 is CASSVADRVPHEKLFF. The CDR3 DNA is TGTGCCAGCAGCGTAGCGGACAGGGTACCTCATGAAAAACTGTTTTTT.

This chain links TRBV19 with TRBJ1-2; 9 bases map to TRBD1. V shed 5 bases, J shed 2 bases, and the junction held 18 bases outside the gene matches. Germline CDR1 reads LNHDA; CDR2 reads SQIVND (reference sequence). The CDR3 spans 19 residues. CDR3: CASSYAGTGQGAGNYGYTF. In DNA form, the CDR3 reads TGTGCCAGTAGTTACGCGGGAACGGGACAGGGAGCGGGGAACTATGGCTACACCTTC.

The chain employs TRBV9 and TRBJ1-5, with 8 bases matching TRBD1. This CDR3 has 15 residues. CDR1 and CDR2 from the germline V gene are SGDLS and YYNGEE. The J segment lost 1 base and the V segment lost 3 bases, leaving 3 bases of the junction unmatched. The CDR3 is CASSATGASNQPQHF. CDR3 nucleotide sequence: TGTGCCAGCAGCGCGACAGGGGCCAGCAATCAGCCCCAGCATTTT.

The chain employs TRBV30 and TRBJ2-7; weak D call: TRBD2 (6 bases). Trimming took 2 bases from V and 3 from J, leaving 20 bases between them. Germline CDR1 reads GTSNPN; CDR2 reads SVGIG (reference sequence). The CDR3 covers 16 residues. CDR3 DNA: TGTGCCTGGAGTCGCGATCGGGGGAGGCCCCACTACGAGCAGTACTTC. It encodes CAWSRDRGRPHYEQYF.

The V and J genes are TRBV19 and TRBJ1-1; 9 bases align to TRBD1. Germline V CDR1 and CDR2: LNHDA, SQIVND (reference sequence). V lost 4 bases and J lost 3; bases outside the gene matches: 9. The CDR3 runs to 16 residues. DNA for the CDR3: TGTGCCAGTAGTACCCGGGACAGGGTATCGGACACTGAAGCTTTCTTT. Translating it yields CASSTRDRVSDTEAFF.

Concerning this clone: This specimen includes other DNA sequences encoding the same CDR3. V gene TRBV9 combines with J gene TRBJ1-1, with D possibly TRBD1 on 5 matching bases. CDR1 and CDR2 (germline): SGDLS, YYNGEE. V was shortened by 0 bases and J by 3 bases, with 6 bases between the two germline ends. The CDR3 extends over 13 amino acids. The CDR3 spells CASSVGRDTEAFF. The CDR3 coding sequence is TGTGCCAGCAGCGTAGGCAGGGACACTGAAGCTTTCTTT.

V usage is TRBV12-3 or TRBV12-4 and J usage is TRBJ1-5, with D perhaps matching TRBD1 (6 bases). Trimming took off 5 bases at V and 1 base at J, with 6 bases between the two ends. The CDR3 runs 13 residues. CDR3 nucleotides: TGTGCCAGCAGTCAGGGGAGCAATCAGCCCCAGCATTTT. Protein sequence: CASSQGSNQPQHF.

The chain employs TRBV6-6 and TRBJ2-7, with 11 bases identical to TRBD1. The CDR3 has 21 amino acids. V trimming: 5 bases; J trimming: 5 bases; junction bases outside the gene matches: 26. Germline V gene sequence: CDR1 MNHNY, CDR2 SVGAGI (reference sequence). Here the CDR3 reads CASSPRRSGTGGSSPPDEQYF. For the CDR3, the DNA is TGTGCCAGCAGTCCCCGTAGGAGCGGGACAGGGGGAAGTTCACCTCCGGACGAGCAGTACTTC.

V gene TRBV3-1 (or the pseudogene TRBV3-2) combines with J gene TRBJ2-2; 9 nucleotides agree with TRBD2. The CDR3 is 18 residues long. Per the germline V gene, CDR1 is LGHDT and CDR2 is YNNKEL (reference sequence). The J segment lost 1 base and the V segment lost 0 bases, leaving 6 bases of the junction unmatched. CDR3 nucleotide sequence: TGTGCCAGCAGCCAAGATCGGGCTAGCGGGATGAACACCGGGGAGCTGTTTTTT. Translating it yields CASSQDRASGMNTGELFF.

The chain joins TRBV29-1 to TRBJ2-7; 10 nucleotides agree with TRBD1. V was clipped by 6 bases and J by 0 bases; unmatched bases: 8. CDR3 size: 15 residues. The germline CDR1 and CDR2 sequences are SQVTM and ANQGSEA. In nucleotides, the CDR3 is TGCAGCGTCAGGGCGGGACAGGGGTCCTCCTACGAGCAGTACTTC. Translation gives CSVRAGQGSSYEQYF.

This sequence joins TRBV24-1 and TRBJ2-1; TRBD2 matches 12 bases. Germline loops: CDR1 KGHDR, CDR2 SFDVKD. The V and J ends lost 3 bases and 4 bases, in that order; junction bases with no gene match: 9. The CDR3 has 18 amino acids. The CDR3: CATSDPPTSGRSYNEQFF. CDR3 DNA: TGTGCCACCAGTGATCCCCCAACTAGCGGGAGGTCGTACAATGAGCAGTTCTTC.

The V call is TRBV2, the J call TRBJ1-4; tentative D call: TRBD1 (5 bases). Germline V gene lookup returns CDR1 SNHLY and CDR2 FYNNEI. This CDR3 has 14 amino acids. V gave up 4 bases and J gave up 4 bases, with 10 bases separating them. This chain's CDR3 is CASSAEGYNEKLFF. The CDR3 bases are TGTGCCAGCAGTGCGGAGGGGTATAATGAAAAACTGTTTTTT.

The chain carries TRBV19 and TRBJ2-7; TRBD2 aligns across 11 bases. V gave up 3 bases and J gave up 4 bases; unmatched junction bases: 5. The germline gives CDR1 LNHDA, CDR2 SQIVND (reference sequence). The CDR3 loop spans 15 amino acids. CDR3 nucleotide sequence: TGTGCCAGTAGTATCCGACTAGCGGGATCGTACGAGCAGTACTTC. Its translation: CASSIRLAGSYEQYF.

The gene calls are TRBV10-1 and TRBJ1-1, with 8 bases identical to TRBD1. The CDR3 totals 15 residues. The germline CDR1 and CDR2 sequences are WNHNN and SYGVQD (reference sequence). V gave up 8 bases and J gave up 2 bases; unmatched junction bases: 10. CDR3 DNA sequence: TGCGCCAGCCGTAGCACGACAGGGGCAAACACTGAAGCTTTCTTT. Amino acids: CASRSTTGANTEAFF.

This clone was seen only a few times. This chain uses TRBV7-8 with TRBJ1-2; TRBD1 agrees at 9 bases. CDR1 and CDR2 from the germline V gene are SGHVS and FQNEAQ. The CDR3 has 13 residues. The V gene end was trimmed by 5 bases and the J gene end by 3 bases; junction bases not matched to a gene: 1. In nucleotides, the CDR3 is TGTGCCAGCAGCCGGGACAGGGACTATGGCTACACCTTC. It specifies CASSRDRDYGYTF. Filled out from reference TRBV7-8 and TRBJ1-2, the complete variable domain reads GAGVSQSPRYKVAKRGQDVALRCDPISGHVSLFWYQQALGQGPEFLTYFQNEAQLDKSGLPSDRFFAERPEGSVSTLKIQRTQQEDSAVYLCASSRDRDYGYTFGSGTRLTVV.